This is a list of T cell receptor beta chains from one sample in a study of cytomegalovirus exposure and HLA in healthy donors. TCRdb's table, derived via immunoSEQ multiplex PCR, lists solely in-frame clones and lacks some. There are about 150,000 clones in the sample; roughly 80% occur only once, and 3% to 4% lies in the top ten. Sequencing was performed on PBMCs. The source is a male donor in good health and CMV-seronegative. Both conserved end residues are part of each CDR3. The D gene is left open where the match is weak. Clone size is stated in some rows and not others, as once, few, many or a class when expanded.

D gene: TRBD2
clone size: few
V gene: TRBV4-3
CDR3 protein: CASSQGAGGWDEQFF

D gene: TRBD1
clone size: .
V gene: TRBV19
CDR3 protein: CASSIETGATGYTF

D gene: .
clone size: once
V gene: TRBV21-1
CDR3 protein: CASSKMGAWGKIHGYTF

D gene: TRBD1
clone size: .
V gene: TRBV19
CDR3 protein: CASSLLREGATFF

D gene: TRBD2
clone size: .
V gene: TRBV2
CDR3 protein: CASSRGLGGETQYF

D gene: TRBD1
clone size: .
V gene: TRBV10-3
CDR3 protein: CAIYWTGGYTF

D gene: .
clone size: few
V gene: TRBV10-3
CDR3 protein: CATSTGVQHNTGELFF

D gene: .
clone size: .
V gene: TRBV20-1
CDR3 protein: CSALVDTQYF

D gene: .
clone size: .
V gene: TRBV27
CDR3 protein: CASSYSPGGTEAFF

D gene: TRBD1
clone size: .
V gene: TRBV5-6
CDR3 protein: CASRWDRGRGGELFF

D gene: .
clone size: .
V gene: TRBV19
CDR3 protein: CASSPVLRWKLFF

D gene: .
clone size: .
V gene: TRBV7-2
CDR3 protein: CASSLVRGSETQYF

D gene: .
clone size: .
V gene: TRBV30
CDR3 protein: CAWRGGGGPIYEQYF

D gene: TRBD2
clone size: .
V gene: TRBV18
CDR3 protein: CASSPTAGVKIGYGNEQFF

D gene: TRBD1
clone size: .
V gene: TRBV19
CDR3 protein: CASSDSGQGVADTQYF

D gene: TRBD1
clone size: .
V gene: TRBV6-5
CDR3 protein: CASSYGQGAQPQHF

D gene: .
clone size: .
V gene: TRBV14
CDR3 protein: CASSQGYRENTEAFF

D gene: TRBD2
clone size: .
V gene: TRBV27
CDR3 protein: CASSLSGLAPLGGEQYF

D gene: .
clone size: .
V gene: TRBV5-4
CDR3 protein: CASSFHAGELFF

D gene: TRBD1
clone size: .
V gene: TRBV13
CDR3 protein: CASSLGDRGHEQYF